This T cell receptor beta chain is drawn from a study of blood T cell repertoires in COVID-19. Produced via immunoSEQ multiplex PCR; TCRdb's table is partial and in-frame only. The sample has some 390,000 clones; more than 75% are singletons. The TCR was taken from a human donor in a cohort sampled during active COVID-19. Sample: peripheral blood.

CDR3 DNA: TGTGCCTGGAGTAAGGACCAGGGGCATGAAAAACTGTTTTTT. It codes for CAWSKDQGHEKLFF. The chain is built from TRBV30 and TRBJ1-4, with D possibly TRBD1 on 6 matching bases. Per germline, CDR1 GTSNPN and CDR2 SVGIG (reference sequence). Trimming took 2 bases from V and 6 from J, leaving 13 bases between them. The CDR3 is 14 residues long. The full variable domain, with the rest looked up from reference TRBV30 and TRBJ1-4, is SQTIHQWPATLVQPVGSPLSLECTVEGTSNPNLYWYRQAAGRGLQLLFYSVGIGQISSEVPQNLSASRPQDRQFILSSKKLLLSDSGFYLCAWSKDQGHEKLFFGSGTQLSVL.